A single sample gave rise to the 21 T cell receptor beta chains below, sequenced in a study of blood T cell repertoires in COVID-19. Only in-frame clones appear in the TCRdb table, and some are missing; sequencing was by immunoSEQ multiplex PCR. In the table there are approximately 90,000 clones, about nine tenths of which are singletons. The specimen was peripheral blood. The receptors were gathered from a man in his sixties with COVID-19, enrolled during active disease.

This sequence joins TRBV19 and TRBJ2-4; 9 bases agree with TRBD1. Germline CDR1 reads LNHDA; CDR2 reads SQIVND (reference sequence). The CDR3 consists of 18 residues. Trimming took 0 bases from V and 4 from J; bases not matched to a gene: 10. The chain's CDR3 is CASSIDHIRTGAKNIQYF. In DNA, the CDR3 is TGTGCCAGTAGTATAGATCATATCCGGACAGGGGCTAAAAACATTCAGTACTTC.

V gene TRBV30 combines with J gene TRBJ1-3; tentative D call: TRBD1 (6 bases). Germline V gene sequence: CDR1 GTSNPN, CDR2 SVGIG (reference sequence). The V end lost 2 bases, the J end lost 2 bases, and 13 bases lay between the germline ends. The CDR3 is made up of 15 amino acids. This chain's CDR3 is CAWSPLGGPGNTIYF. The DNA of the CDR3 is TGTGCCTGGAGTCCCCTGGGGGGGCCTGGAAACACCATATATTTT. The complete variable domain, with remaining parts taken from reference TRBV30 and TRBJ1-3, reads SQTIHQWPATLVQPVGSPLSLECTVEGTSNPNLYWYRQAAGRGLQLLFYSVGIGQISSEVPQNLSASRPQDRQFILSSKKLLLSDSGFYLCAWSPLGGPGNTIYFGEGSWLTVV.

The sample holds one count of this clone. The chain couples TRBV18 to TRBJ2-7, with D possibly matching TRBD1 (6 bases). V lost 2 bases and J 6 bases, leaving 14 bases between the germline ends. The CDR3 contains 14 residues. Germline values: CDR1 KGHSH, CDR2 LQKENI. Written as DNA, the CDR3 is TGTGCCAGCTCACCAGTAAAGTCAGGGGTCGAGCAGTACTTC. It encodes CASSPVKSGVEQYF.

V usage is TRBV29-1 and J usage is TRBJ2-3, with D hard to call. The V end lost 1 base, the J end lost 3 bases, and 11 bases lay between the germline ends. CDR1 is SQVTM and CDR2 is ANQGSEA in the germline V gene. The CDR3 contains 14 residues. The chain's CDR3 is CSVEGASKTDTQYF. The DNA for the CDR3 is TGCAGCGTTGAAGGGGCCAGTAAGACAGATACGCAGTATTTT.

On this clone itself: The junction departs from the called germline gene at one end, perhaps through a read error. The chain joins TRBV10-3 to TRBJ2-7; 9 nucleotides agree with TRBD2. There are 14 residues in the CDR3. Germline values: CDR1 ENHRY, CDR2 SYGVKD. CDR3 DNA sequence: TGTGCCATCAATGAGCGGGAGGAATCCTACGAGCAGTACTTC. As protein: CAINEREESYEQYF.

This rearrangement joins TRBV19 to TRBJ1-5; 12 bases are a match to TRBD1. The V and J ends lost 6 bases and 4 bases, in that order; junction bases with no gene match: 7. CDR3 length equals 16 residues. Germline values: CDR1 LNHDA, CDR2 SQIVND (reference sequence). The CDR3 bases are TGTGCCAGTAGACACCGGGACAGGGGGCATAATCAGCCCCAGCATTTT. This encodes CASRHRDRGHNQPQHF.

This chain links TRBV7-3 with TRBJ2-1; the D gene is possibly TRBD2 (6 bases). The germline V and J ends were trimmed by 4 bases and 5 bases, with 15 bases remaining between them. CDR1 SGHTA and CDR2 FQGTGA come from the germline V gene. The CDR3 sequence is 15 residues long. The CDR3 DNA reads TGTGCCAGCAGCTCGCGGGACCTTACAAACAATGAGCAGTTCTTC. It specifies CASSSRDLTNNEQFF.

This chain joins TRBV29-1 and TRBJ2-5, with D possibly being TRBD2 (6 bases). The CDR3 totals 11 residues. Per germline, CDR1 SQVTM and CDR2 ANQGSEA. V was trimmed by 4 bases and J by 5 bases, leaving 8 bases between them. CDR3 loop: CSVGSGETQYF. The CDR3 region has the DNA TGCAGCGTTGGCAGCGGGGAGACCCAGTACTTC.

CDR3 DNA: TGTGCCAGCAGTGATTACAGGGGGAGGAACTATGGCTACACCTTC. Translated, it gives CASSDYRGRNYGYTF. V usage is TRBV25-1 and J usage is TRBJ1-2, with 8 bases identical to TRBD1. Trimming at V came to 3 bases and at J to 2 bases, leaving 5 bases not matched to a gene. Germline V lookup: CDR1 MGHDK, CDR2 SYGVNS. The CDR3 contains 15 residues.

The chain recombines TRBV21-1 with TRBJ1-3; the table's D call TRBD1 went unverified against the DNA. TRBV21-1 is assigned pseudogene status. This CDR3 is built from 16 residues. Written as DNA, the CDR3 is TGTGCCAGCAGCAAAGAATGTGGACACCCGAGAAACACCATATATTTT. Translating gives CASSKECGHPRNTIYF.

The genes are TRBV19 and TRBJ1-5; D remains unclear. This CDR3 has 13 amino acids. CDR1 is LNHDA and CDR2 is SQIVND in the germline V gene (reference sequence). The ends were cut back, 4 bases at V and 4 bases at J, with 8 bases in the middle. CDR3 nucleotide sequence: TGTGCCAGTAGTAATAGTCGAAATCAGCCCCAGCATTTT. The encoded protein is CASSNSRNQPQHF.

The V call is TRBV4-1, the J call TRBJ2-1, with 10 bases aligning to TRBD1. CDR3 length: 14 residues. Trimming took 4 bases from V and 7 from J; bases not matched to a gene: 4. Looked up from germline, CDR1 is MGHRA and CDR2 is YSYEKL. The CDR3 loop reads CASSLRTGGNEQFF. CDR3 coding DNA: TGCGCCAGCAGCCTCAGGACAGGGGGGAATGAGCAGTTCTTC.

The chain carries TRBV2 and TRBJ2-7, with TRBD1 identical over 7 bases. After removal of 6 bases from V and 3 bases from J, the junction contained 2 bases not matched to a gene. CDR3 length: 12 residues. CDR1 is SNHLY, CDR2 FYNNEI, per germline. The DNA for the CDR3 is TGTGCCAGCAGACGACAGGGCTACGAGCAGTACTTC. Translating gives CASRRQGYEQYF.

The gene calls are TRBV19 and TRBJ1-1, with D hard to call. V was clipped by 7 bases and J by 4 bases, with 16 bases between them. Germline values: CDR1 LNHDA, CDR2 SQIVND (reference sequence). The CDR3 is made up of 14 amino acids. CDR3 nucleotides: TGTGCCAGTACCGTCTACGGGGAGAGCACTGAAGCTTTCTTT. It specifies CASTVYGESTEAFF. Full variable domain (remainder filled in from reference TRBV19 and TRBJ1-1): DGGITQSPKYLFRKEGQNVTLSCEQNLNHDAMYWYRQDPGQGLRLIYYSQIVNDFQKGDIAEGYSVSREKKESFPLTVTSAQKNPTAFYLCASTVYGESTEAFFGQGTRLTVV.

V and J are TRBV12-5 and TRBJ1-2; TRBD1 aligns across 9 bases. The trim removed 2 bases at V and 4 bases at J, leaving 8 bases unmatched. The germline gives CDR1 LGHNT, CDR2 FRNRAP. The CDR3 totals 16 residues. The CDR3 DNA sequence: TGTGCTAGTGGTTTGCCGGGACAGGGCTTCGGCTATGGCTACACCTTC. Amino acid sequence: CASGLPGQGFGYGYTF.

This rearrangement joins TRBV18 to TRBJ2-3; D might be TRBD2 (6 bases). Trimming cost V 3 bases and J 2 bases, with 12 bases left between them. This CDR3 is built from 15 residues. Germline V gene lookup returns CDR1 KGHSH and CDR2 LQKENI. The CDR3 DNA sequence: TGTGCCAGCTCACCGGCGGCGGGAATCACAGATACGCAGTATTTT. Amino acids: CASSPAAGITDTQYF.

The chain combines TRBV7-9 with TRBJ2-3; 10 bases line up with TRBD2. The CDR3 is made up of 15 amino acids. V was clipped by 5 bases and J by 2 bases; unmatched bases: 4. Germline V gives CDR1 SEHNR, CDR2 FQNEAQ (reference sequence). The CDR3 sequence is CASSSSGRPTDTQYF. CDR3 coding DNA: TGTGCCAGCAGCAGTAGCGGGAGGCCCACAGATACGCAGTATTTT.

This clone was observed once. The V and J genes are TRBV14 and TRBJ1-2; TRBD1 is a possible D gene (5 bases). The germline V gene has CDR1 SGHDN and CDR2 FVKESK. The CDR3 contains 15 residues. V was cut by 5 bases and J by 0 bases, with 13 bases left in between. The CDR3 here is CASSWSGLSNYGYTF. In DNA form, the CDR3 reads TGTGCCAGCAGCTGGTCAGGGCTGTCTAACTATGGCTACACCTTC.

This rearrangement joins TRBV6-2 or TRBV6-3 to TRBJ2-4, with D unresolved. The CDR3 sequence is 12 residues long. The germline CDR1 and CDR2 sequences are MNHEY and SVGEGT. Trimming left V 5 bases short and J 0 bases short, with 2 bases between. Here the CDR3 reads CASSQAKNIQYF. The CDR3 DNA sequence: TGTGCCAGCAGTCAAGCCAAAAACATTCAGTACTTC.

The V gene is TRBV15, the J gene TRBJ2-1; TRBD1 matches at 11 bases. The germline CDR1 and CDR2 sequences are LNHNV and YYDKDF (reference sequence). The CDR3 runs 16 residues. V was clipped by 1 base and J by 4 bases; unmatched bases: 3. The CDR3 nucleotides are TGTGCCACCAGCAGAGTTGGGACAGGGGGTTACAATGAGCAGTTCTTC. It specifies CATSRVGTGGYNEQFF. Supplemented by reference TRBV15 and TRBJ2-1, the full variable domain reads DAMVIQNPRYQVTQFGKPVTLSCSQTLNHNVMYWYQQKSSQAPKLLFHYYDKDFNNEADTPDNFQSRRPNTSFCFLDIRSPGLGDTAMYLCATSRVGTGGYNEQFFGPGTRLTVL.

The CDR3: CASSEGGGGDTEAFF. The CDR3, as DNA: TGCGCCAGCAGTGAGGGAGGGGGCGGGGACACTGAAGCTTTCTTT. The V call is TRBV10-1, the J call TRBJ1-1; 7 bases agree with TRBD1. The CDR3 loop spans 15 amino acids. V shed 2 bases and J 3 bases; nucleotides not matched to a gene: 6. Germline-derived CDR1 and CDR2 are WNHNN and SYGVQD (reference sequence).